The 11 T cell receptor beta chains below all came from one sample that was sequenced in a study of cytomegalovirus exposure and HLA in healthy donors. The PCR employed 60 Vbeta primers together with 13 Jbeta primers. Generated by immunoSEQ multiplex PCR, the TCRdb table keeps only in-frame clones and is missing some. The sample includes 120,000 to 150,000 clones, 60% to 80% seen only once; the top ten take about 1.7%. The sample consisted of PBMCs. The receptors shown here come from a woman between 25 and 40 years old in good health and CMV-seronegative.

V gene TRBV18 combines with J gene TRBJ1-1, with D possibly matching TRBD1 (6 bases). The germline gives CDR1 KGHSH, CDR2 LQKENI. Trimming took 3 bases from V and 11 from J, leaving 19 bases between them. CDR3 length: 14 amino acids. In nucleotides, the CDR3 is TGTGCCAGCTCACCCTCGAAAGCGGGGGCCGTCGCTTTCTTT. Translation: CASSPSKAGAVAFF.

This clone was seen only once. The chain recombines TRBV5-5 with TRBJ1-6, with TRBD1 matching 7 bases. The CDR3 consists of 17 residues. J gave up 0 bases and V 0 bases, and 3 bases lay outside the gene matches. Germline V CDR1 and CDR2: SGHKS, YYEKEE (reference sequence). In nucleotides, the CDR3 is TGTGCCAGCAGCTTGGGGGACAGCAGCTCCTATAATTCACCCCTCCACTTT. It specifies CASSLGDSSSYNSPLHF. The whole variable domain, filled in from reference TRBV5-5 and TRBJ1-6, reads DAGVTQSPTHLIKTRGQQVTLRCSPISGHKSVSWYQQVLGQGPQFIFQYYEKEERGRGNFPDRFSARQFPNYSSELNVNALLLGDSALYLCASSLGDSSSYNSPLHFGNGTRLTVT.

The chain joins TRBV7-6 to TRBJ2-1; a weak D match, TRBD2 (7 bases). Per germline, CDR1 SGHVS and CDR2 FNYEAQ. This CDR3 contains 14 residues. Deletions cut 3 bases from V and 8 bases from J, with 14 bases between. The CDR3 DNA follows: TGTGCCAGCAGCTTCGGACGGGGGGCCGATGAGCAGTTCTTC. It translates to CASSFGRGADEQFF. Filled out from reference TRBV7-6 and TRBJ2-1, the complete variable domain reads GAGVSQSPRYKVTKRGQDVALRCDPISGHVSLYWYRQALGQGPEFLTYFNYEAQQDKSGLPNDRFSAERPEGSISTLTIQRTEQRDSAMYRCASSFGRGADEQFFGPGTRLTVL.

The V call is TRBV5-6, the J call TRBJ1-1; a weak D match, TRBD1 (5 bases). Germline V gene lookup returns CDR1 SGHDT and CDR2 YYEEEE. The CDR3 contains 14 residues. V lost 4 bases to trimming and J lost 3 bases, with 13 bases between them. CDR3 amino acids: CASSAGETYTEAFF. In DNA, the CDR3 is TGTGCCAGCAGCGCGGGGGAGACTTACACTGAAGCTTTCTTT.

The chain joins TRBV29-1 to TRBJ1-5; D call uncertain. Germline V gene data show CDR1 as SQVTM and CDR2 as ANQGSEA. The CDR3 length is 12 residues. V dropped 7 bases and J dropped 3 bases, with 10 bases sitting between them. CDR3 sequence: CSASRPNQPQHF. The CDR3, as DNA: TGCAGCGCTAGTAGGCCCAATCAGCCCCAGCATTTT. Using reference TRBV29-1 and TRBJ1-5 for the parts outside the CDR3, the full variable domain is SAVISQKPSRDICQRGTSLTIQCQVDSQVTMMFWYRQQPGQSLTLIATANQGSEATYESGFVIDKFPISRPNLTFSTLTVSNMSPEDSSIYLCSASRPNQPQHFGDGTRLSIL.

The chain has TRBV19 and TRBJ2-6; weak D call: TRBD2 (5 bases). V was trimmed by 6 bases and J by 0 bases, leaving 18 bases between them. Germline loops: CDR1 LNHDA, CDR2 SQIVND (reference sequence). The length of the CDR3 is 18 residues. Here the CDR3 reads CASRPNGLISSGANVLTF. In nucleotides, the CDR3 is TGTGCCAGTAGGCCGAACGGACTCATCAGCTCTGGGGCCAACGTCCTGACTTTC. Supplemented by reference TRBV19 and TRBJ2-6, the full variable domain reads DGGITQSPKYLFRKEGQNVTLSCEQNLNHDAMYWYRQDPGQGLRLIYYSQIVNDFQKGDIAEGYSVSREKKESFPLTVTSAQKNPTAFYLCASRPNGLISSGANVLTFGAGSRLTVL.

The chain carries TRBV29-1 and TRBJ1-1; D is unresolved. The CDR3 sequence is 13 residues long. Germline values: CDR1 SQVTM, CDR2 ANQGSEA. V lost 0 bases and J lost 4, with 9 bases in between. CDR3 loop: CSVEDGWSTEAFF. The CDR3 bases are TGCAGCGTTGAAGATGGCTGGAGCACTGAAGCTTTCTTT.

The gene calls are TRBV28 and TRBJ1-4; TRBD1 might be the D (5 bases). Germline CDR1 is MDHEN and CDR2 is SYDVKM. Trimming stripped 6 bases from V and 6 bases from J, with 29 bases between. The CDR3 has 19 amino acids. This CDR3 is CASRPTVAGSGMFDEKLFF. The CDR3 coding sequence is TGTGCCAGCAGACCCACCGTGGCAGGGTCTGGAATGTTTGATGAAAAACTGTTTTTT.

This chain uses TRBV19 with TRBJ2-3; possibly TRBD1 for D (6 bases). This CDR3 spans 18 amino acids. Germline V gene lookup returns CDR1 LNHDA and CDR2 SQIVND (reference sequence). The V and J ends lost 7 bases and 3 bases respectively, with 26 bases between them. This CDR3 reads CASTRRLQGLDRTDTQYF. The CDR3 region has the DNA TGTGCCAGTACCCGAAGACTCCAGGGGCTCGATAGGACAGATACGCAGTATTTT.

The chain recombines TRBV5-6 with TRBJ1-5, with TRBD1 matching over 9 bases. CDR3 length: 16 amino acids. Trimming removed 1 base from V and 6 bases from J; junction bases left unmatched: 8. Looked up from germline, CDR1 is SGHDT and CDR2 is YYEEEE. The CDR3 region has the DNA TGTGCCAGCAGCTTGACGGGGACAGGGTTTTCTCAGCCCCAGCATTTT. Residues: CASSLTGTGFSQPQHF.

This rearrangement joins TRBV5-8 to TRBJ1-5; weak D call: TRBD1 (6 bases). The CDR3 has 14 amino acids. Germline assignment: CDR1 SGHTS and CDR2 YDEGEE. V was trimmed by 0 bases and J by 7 bases, leaving 11 bases between them. The CDR3 nucleotides read TGTGCCAGCAGCTTGGTTGGGGGCGGGCAGCCCCAGCATTTT. Translated: CASSLVGGGQPQHF.